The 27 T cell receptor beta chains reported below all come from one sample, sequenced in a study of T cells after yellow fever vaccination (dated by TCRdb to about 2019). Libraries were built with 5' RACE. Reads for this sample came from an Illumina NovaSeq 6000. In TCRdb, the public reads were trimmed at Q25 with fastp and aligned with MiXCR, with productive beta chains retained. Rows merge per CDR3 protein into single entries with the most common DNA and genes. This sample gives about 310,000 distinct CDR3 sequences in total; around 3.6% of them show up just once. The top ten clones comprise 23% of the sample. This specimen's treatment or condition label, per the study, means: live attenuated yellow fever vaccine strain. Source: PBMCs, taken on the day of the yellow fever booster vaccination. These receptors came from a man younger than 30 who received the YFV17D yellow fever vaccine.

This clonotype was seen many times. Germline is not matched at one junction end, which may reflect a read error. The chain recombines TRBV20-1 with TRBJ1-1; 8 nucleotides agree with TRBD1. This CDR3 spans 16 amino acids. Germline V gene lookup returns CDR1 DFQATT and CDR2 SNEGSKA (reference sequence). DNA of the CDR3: TGCAGTGCTCGAGATATAAACACAGGGGGAGTCACTGAAGCTTTCTTT. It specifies CSARDINTGGVTEAFF.

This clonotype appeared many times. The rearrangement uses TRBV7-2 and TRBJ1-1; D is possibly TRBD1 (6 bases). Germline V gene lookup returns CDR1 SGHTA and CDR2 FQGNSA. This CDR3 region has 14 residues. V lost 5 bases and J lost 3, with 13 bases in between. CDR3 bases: TGTGCCAGCAGCAAACAGGGTTTAGACACTGAAGCTTTCTTT. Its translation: CASSKQGLDTEAFF.

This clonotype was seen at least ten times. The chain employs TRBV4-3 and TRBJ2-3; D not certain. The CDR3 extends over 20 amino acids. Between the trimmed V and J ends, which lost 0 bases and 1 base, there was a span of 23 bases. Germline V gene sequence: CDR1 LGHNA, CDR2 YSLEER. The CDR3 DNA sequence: TGCGCCAGCAGCCAAGACCACCCTGGTCGCGGTGGGGTCGGCACAGATACGCAGTATTTT. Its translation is CASSQDHPGRGGVGTDTQYF.

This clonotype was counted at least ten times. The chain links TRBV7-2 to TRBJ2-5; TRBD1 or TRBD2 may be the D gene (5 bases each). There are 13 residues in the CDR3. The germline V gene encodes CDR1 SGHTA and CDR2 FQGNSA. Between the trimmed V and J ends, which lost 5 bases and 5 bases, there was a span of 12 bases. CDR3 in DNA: TGTGCCAGCAGCCCCCGAGGGGTCGAGACCCAGTACTTC. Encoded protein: CASSPRGVETQYF.

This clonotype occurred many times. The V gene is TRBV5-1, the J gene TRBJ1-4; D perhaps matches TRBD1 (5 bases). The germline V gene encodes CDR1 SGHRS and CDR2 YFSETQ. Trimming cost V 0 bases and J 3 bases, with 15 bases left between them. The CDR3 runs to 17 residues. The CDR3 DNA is TGCGCCAGCAGCTTGGGAGGTCCCGGGACGTCTAATGAAAAACTGTTTTTT. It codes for CASSLGGPGTSNEKLFF.

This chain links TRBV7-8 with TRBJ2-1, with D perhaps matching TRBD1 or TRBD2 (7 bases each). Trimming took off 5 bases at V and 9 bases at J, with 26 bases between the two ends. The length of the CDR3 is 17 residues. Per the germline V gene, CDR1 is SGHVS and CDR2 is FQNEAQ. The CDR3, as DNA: TGTGCCAGCAGCCACCCCAGGGGGACGGGGGGAAATCCTGAGCAGTTCTTC. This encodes CASSHPRGTGGNPEQFF.

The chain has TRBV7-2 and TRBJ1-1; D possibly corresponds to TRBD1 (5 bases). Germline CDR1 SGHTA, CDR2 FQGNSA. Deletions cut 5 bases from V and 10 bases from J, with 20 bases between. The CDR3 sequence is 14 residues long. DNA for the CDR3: TGTGCCAGCAGCGGAGGGACCGCATGGGGAGGAGCTTTCTTT. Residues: CASSGGTAWGGAFF.

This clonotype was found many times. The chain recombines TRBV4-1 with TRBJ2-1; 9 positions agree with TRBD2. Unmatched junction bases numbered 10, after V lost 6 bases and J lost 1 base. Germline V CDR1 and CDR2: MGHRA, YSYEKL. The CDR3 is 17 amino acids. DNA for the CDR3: TGCGCCAGCAGACCTACCACTAGCGGGCGTTCCTACAATGAGCAGTTCTTC. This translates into CASRPTTSGRSYNEQFF.

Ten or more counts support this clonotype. CDR3 sequence (DNA): TGCGCCAGCAGCTCCCCACCGGCAGCCACCTCCTACGAGCAGTACTTC. This encodes CASSSPPAATSYEQYF. V is TRBV5-1 and J is TRBJ2-7; D unclear. This CDR3 spans 16 amino acids. Per germline, CDR1 SGHRS and CDR2 YFSETQ. Deletions cut 3 bases from V and 0 bases from J, with 16 bases between.

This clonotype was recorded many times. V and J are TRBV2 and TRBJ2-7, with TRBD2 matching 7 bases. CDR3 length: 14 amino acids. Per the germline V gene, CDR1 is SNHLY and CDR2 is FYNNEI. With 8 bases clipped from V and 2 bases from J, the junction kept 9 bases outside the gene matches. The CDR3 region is CASGRTRGAYEQYF. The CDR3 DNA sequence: TGTGCCAGCGGACGTACACGGGGGGCCTACGAGCAGTACTTC.

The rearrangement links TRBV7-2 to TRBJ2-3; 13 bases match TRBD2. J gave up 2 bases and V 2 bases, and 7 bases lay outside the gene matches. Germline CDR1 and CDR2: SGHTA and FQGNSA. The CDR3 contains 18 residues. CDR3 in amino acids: CASSLKSTSGGATDTQYF. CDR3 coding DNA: TGTGCCAGCAGCTTAAAGTCTACTAGCGGGGGGGCCACAGATACGCAGTATTTT.

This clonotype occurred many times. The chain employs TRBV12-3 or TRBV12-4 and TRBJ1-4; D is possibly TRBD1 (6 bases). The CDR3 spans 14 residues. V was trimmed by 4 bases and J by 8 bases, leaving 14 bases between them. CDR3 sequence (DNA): TGTGCCAGCAGTTCGCAGGGGTGGTTGGAAAAACTGTTTTTT. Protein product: CASSSQGWLEKLFF.

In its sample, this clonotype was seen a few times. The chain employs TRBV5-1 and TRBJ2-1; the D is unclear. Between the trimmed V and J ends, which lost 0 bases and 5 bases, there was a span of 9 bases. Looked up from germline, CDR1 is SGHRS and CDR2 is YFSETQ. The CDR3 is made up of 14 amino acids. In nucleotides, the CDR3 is TGCGCCAGCAGCTTGGGATCTGCCCACAATGAGCAGTTCTTC. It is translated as CASSLGSAHNEQFF.

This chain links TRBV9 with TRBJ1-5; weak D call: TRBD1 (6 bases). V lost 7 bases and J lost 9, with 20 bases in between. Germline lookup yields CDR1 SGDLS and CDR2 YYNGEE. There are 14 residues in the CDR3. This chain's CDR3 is CASAPGGTLGPQHF. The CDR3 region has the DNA TGTGCCAGCGCTCCGGGGGGCACCCTCGGGCCCCAGCATTTT.

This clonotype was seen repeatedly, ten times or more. The CDR3 loop reads CASSLADKSRARGAFF. The CDR3 DNA follows: TGTGCCAGCAGCTTAGCGGACAAATCCCGGGCGAGAGGAGCTTTCTTT. The V and J genes are TRBV7-9 and TRBJ1-1; weak D call: TRBD1 (5 bases). Germline V gives CDR1 SEHNR, CDR2 FQNEAQ (reference sequence). The CDR3 has 16 amino acids. The ends were cut back, 0 bases at V and 10 bases at J, with 21 bases in the middle. The whole variable domain, filled in from reference TRBV7-9 and TRBJ1-1, reads DTGVSQNPRHKITKRGQNVTFRCDPISEHNRLYWYRQTLGQGPEFLTYFQNEAQLEKSRLLSDRFSAERPKGSFSTLEIQRTEQGDSAMYLCASSLADKSRARGAFFGQGTRLTVV.

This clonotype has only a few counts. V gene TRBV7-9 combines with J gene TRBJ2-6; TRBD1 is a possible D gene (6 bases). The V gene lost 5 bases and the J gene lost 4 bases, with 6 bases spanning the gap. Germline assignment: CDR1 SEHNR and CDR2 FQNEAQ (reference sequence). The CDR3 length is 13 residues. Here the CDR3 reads CASSRGGANVLTF. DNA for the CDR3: TGTGCCAGCAGCAGGGGGGGGGCCAACGTCCTGACTTTC.

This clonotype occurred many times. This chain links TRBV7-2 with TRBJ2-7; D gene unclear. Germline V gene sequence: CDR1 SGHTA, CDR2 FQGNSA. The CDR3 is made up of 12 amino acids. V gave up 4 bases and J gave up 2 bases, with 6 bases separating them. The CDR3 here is CASSSFPYEQYF. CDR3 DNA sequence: TGTGCCAGCAGCTCCTTTCCCTACGAGCAGTACTTC.

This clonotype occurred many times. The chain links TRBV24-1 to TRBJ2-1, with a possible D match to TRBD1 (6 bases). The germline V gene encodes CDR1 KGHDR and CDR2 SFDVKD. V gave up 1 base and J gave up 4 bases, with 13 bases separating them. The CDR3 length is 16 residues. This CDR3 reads CATSDFLPGEYNEQFF. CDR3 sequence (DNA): TGTGCCACCAGTGATTTTCTCCCAGGGGAGTACAATGAGCAGTTCTTC.

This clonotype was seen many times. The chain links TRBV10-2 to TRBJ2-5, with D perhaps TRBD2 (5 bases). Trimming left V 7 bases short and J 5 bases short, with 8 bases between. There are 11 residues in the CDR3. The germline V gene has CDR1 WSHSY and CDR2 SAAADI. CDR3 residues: CASMRGETQYF. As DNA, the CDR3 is TGCGCCAGCATGCGCGGGGAGACCCAGTACTTC.

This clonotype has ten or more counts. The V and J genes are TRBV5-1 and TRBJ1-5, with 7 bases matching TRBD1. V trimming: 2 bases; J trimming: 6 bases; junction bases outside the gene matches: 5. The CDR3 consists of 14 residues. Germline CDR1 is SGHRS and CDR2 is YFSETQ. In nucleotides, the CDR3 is TGCGCCAGCAGCTTCGGCCAGGGGGGTCAGCCCCAGCATTTT. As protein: CASSFGQGGQPQHF.

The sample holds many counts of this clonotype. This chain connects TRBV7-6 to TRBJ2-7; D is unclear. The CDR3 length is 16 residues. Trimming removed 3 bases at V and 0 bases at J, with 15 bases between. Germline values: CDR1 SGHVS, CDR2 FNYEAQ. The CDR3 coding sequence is TGTGCCAGCAGCTTTGAGGTTTCGGAAAGCTCCTACGAGCAGTACTTC. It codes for CASSFEVSESSYEQYF.

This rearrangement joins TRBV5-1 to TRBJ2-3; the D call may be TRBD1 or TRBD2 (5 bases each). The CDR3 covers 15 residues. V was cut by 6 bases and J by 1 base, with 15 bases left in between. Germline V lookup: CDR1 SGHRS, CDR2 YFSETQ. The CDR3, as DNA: TGCGCCAGCAACCAGCCCGGGACCCGCACAGATACGCAGTATTTT. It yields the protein CASNQPGTRTDTQYF.

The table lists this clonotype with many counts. CDR3 coding DNA: TGTGCCATCAGTGAAAGGGGTGCACTAACGGGAGAGACCCAGTACTTC. Its translation is CAISERGALTGETQYF. The chain is built from TRBV10-3 and TRBJ2-5; the D gene is possibly TRBD1 (5 bases). The CDR3 contains 16 residues. The V gene lost 3 bases and the J gene lost 4 bases, with 18 bases spanning the gap. The germline CDR1 and CDR2 sequences are ENHRY and SYGVKD.

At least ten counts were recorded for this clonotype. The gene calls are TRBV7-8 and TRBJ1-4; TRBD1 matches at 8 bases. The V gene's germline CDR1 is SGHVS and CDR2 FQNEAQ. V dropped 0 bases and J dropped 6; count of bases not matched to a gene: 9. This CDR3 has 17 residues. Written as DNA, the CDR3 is TGTGCCAGCAGCTTAGCCTTACCGGGACAGGCCCATGAAAAACTGTTTTTT. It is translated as CASSLALPGQAHEKLFF. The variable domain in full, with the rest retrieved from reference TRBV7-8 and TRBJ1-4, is GAGVSQSPRYKVAKRGQDVALRCDPISGHVSLFWYQQALGQGPEFLTYFQNEAQLDKSGLPSDRFFAERPEGSVSTLKIQRTQQEDSAVYLCASSLALPGQAHEKLFFGSGTQLSVL.

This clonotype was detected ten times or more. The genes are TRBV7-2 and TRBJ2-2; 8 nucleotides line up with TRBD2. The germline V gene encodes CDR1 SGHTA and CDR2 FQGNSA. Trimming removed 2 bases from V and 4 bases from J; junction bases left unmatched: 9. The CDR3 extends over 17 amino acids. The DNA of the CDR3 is TGTGCCAGCAGCTTACGGTTCGGGGGGGTTCGCACCGGGGAGCTGTTTTTT. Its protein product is CASSLRFGGVRTGELFF. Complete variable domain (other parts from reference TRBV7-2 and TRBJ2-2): GAGVSQSPSNKVTEKGKDVELRCDPISGHTALYWYRQSLGQGLEFLIYFQGNSAPDKSGLPSDRFSAERTGGSVSTLTIQRTQQEDSAVYLCASSLRFGGVRTGELFFGEGSRLTVL.

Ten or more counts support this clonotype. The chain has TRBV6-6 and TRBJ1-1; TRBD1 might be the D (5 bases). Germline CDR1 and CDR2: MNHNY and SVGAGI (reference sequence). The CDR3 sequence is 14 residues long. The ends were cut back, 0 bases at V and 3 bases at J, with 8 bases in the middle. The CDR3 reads CASSYSGGDTEAFF. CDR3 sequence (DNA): TGTGCCAGCAGTTACTCGGGGGGGGACACTGAAGCTTTCTTT.

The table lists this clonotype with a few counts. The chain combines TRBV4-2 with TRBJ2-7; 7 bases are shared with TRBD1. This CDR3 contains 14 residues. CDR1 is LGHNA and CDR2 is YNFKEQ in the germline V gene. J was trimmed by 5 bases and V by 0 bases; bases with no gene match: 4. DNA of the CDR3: TGTGCCAGCAGCCAAGAAGACAGGGCTGACGAGCAGTACTTC. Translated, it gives CASSQEDRADEQYF.